This entry concerns a single T cell receptor (beta chain). Its antigen remains unidentified. One junction end disagrees with the germline gene, perhaps due to a read error. This CDR3 region has 15 residues. Per germline, CDR1 LGHDT and CDR2 YNNKEL (reference sequence). This sample is part of a study of T-cell reconstitution after alpha-beta-depleted transplantation in children. Study-wide results and limits: Several hundred graft clones that had expanded were reportedly the source of alpha-beta T cells about two months after transplant. Newly produced T cells mostly accounted for T-cell counts and diversity one year post-transplant. At day 60, the high TCRbeta diversity found in some patients originated from recipient T cells and thymic progenitors that had survived.

Unique molecular identifiers were incorporated during preparation of the TCRbeta library. A single record per CDR3 protein comes from TCRdb applying MiXCR to the PCR reads. The data show over 150,000 distinct CDR3 sequences, 6.6% seen once. This chain uses TRBV3-1 with TRBJ2-3, with D unclear. The clonotype comes from a boy aged 2 to 10 with acute lymphoblastic leukemia, due to receive a stem cell transplant. The sample here was PBMCs, taken before TCRalphabeta/CD19-depleted stem cell transplant. As DNA, the CDR3 is TGTGCCACCAGCCAACGGCTACTTAGGACAGATACGCAGTATTTT. Encoded protein: CATSQRLLRTDTQYF.